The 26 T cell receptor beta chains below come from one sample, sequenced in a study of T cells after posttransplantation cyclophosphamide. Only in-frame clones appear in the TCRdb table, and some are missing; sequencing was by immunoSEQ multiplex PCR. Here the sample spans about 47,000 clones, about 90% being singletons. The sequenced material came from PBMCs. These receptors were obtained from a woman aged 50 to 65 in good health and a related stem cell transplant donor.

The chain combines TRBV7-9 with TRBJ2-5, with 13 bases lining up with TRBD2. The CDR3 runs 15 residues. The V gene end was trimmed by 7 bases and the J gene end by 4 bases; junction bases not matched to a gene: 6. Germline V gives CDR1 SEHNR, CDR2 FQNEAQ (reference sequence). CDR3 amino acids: CASTRLAGGGETQYF. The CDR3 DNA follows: TGTGCCAGCACCAGACTAGCGGGAGGTGGAGAGACCCAGTACTTC.

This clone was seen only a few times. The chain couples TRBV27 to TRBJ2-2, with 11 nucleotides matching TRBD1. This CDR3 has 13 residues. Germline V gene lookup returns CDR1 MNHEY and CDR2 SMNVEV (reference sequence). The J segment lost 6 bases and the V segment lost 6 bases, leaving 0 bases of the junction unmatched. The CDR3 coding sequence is TGTGCCAGCAGGGGACAGGGGGCCGGGGAGCTGTTTTTT. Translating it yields CASRGQGAGELFF.

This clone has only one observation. This chain's CDR3 is CASSLRTSGGGETQYF. The CDR3 nucleotides read TGTGCCAGCAGCCTCCGGACTAGCGGGGGGGGCGAGACCCAGTACTTC. The rearrangement uses TRBV11-2 and TRBJ2-5, with TRBD2 matching over 15 bases. The CDR3 length is 16 residues. V dropped 5 bases and J dropped 5; count of bases not matched to a gene: 6. The germline V gene has CDR1 SGHAT and CDR2 FQNNGV.

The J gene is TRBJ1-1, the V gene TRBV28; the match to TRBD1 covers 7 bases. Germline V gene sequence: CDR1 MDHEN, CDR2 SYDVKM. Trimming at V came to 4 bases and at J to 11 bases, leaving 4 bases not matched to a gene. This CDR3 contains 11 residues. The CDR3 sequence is CASSSTGQAFF. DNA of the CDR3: TGTGCCAGCAGTTCGACAGGGCAGGCTTTCTTT.

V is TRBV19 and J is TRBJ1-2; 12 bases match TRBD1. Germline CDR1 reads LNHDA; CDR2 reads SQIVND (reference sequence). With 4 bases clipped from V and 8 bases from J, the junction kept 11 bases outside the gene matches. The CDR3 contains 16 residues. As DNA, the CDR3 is TGTGCCAGTAGTACTACTCCGGGACAGGGGGCGCGAGGCTACACCTTC. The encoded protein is CASSTTPGQGARGYTF.

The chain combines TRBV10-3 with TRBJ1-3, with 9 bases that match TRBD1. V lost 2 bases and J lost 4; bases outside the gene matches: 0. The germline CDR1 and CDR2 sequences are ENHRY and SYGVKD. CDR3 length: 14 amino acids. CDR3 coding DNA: TGTGCCATCAGTGAGGGGACAGGGGGAAACACCATATATTTT. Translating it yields CAISEGTGGNTIYF.

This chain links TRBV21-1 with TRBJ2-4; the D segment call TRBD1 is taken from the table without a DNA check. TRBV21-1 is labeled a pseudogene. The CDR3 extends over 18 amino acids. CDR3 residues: CASSKVRQGPVGKNIQYF. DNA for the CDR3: TGTGCCAGCAGCAAAGTTCGGCAGGGCCCGGTCGGCAAAAACATTCAGTACTTC.

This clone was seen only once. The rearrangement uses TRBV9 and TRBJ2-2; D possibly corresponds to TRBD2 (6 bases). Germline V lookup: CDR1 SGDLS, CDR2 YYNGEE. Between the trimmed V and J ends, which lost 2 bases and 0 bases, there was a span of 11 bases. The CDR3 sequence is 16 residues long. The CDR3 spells CASSVLGRPNTGELFF. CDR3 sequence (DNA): TGTGCCAGCAGCGTCCTGGGGAGGCCGAACACCGGGGAGCTGTTTTTT.

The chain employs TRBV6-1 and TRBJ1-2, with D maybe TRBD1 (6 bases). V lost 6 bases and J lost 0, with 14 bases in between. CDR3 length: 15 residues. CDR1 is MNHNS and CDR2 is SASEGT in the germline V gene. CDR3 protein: CASRRTADANYGYTF. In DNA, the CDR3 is TGTGCCAGCAGACGGACAGCCGACGCTAACTATGGCTACACCTTC.

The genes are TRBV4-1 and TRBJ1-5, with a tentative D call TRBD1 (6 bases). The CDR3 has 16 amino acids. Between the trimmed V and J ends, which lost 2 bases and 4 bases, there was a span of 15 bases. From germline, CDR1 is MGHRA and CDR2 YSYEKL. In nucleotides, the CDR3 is TGCGCCAGCAGCCAATCACCAGGGGCCGCTAATCAGCCCCAGCATTTT. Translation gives CASSQSPGAANQPQHF.

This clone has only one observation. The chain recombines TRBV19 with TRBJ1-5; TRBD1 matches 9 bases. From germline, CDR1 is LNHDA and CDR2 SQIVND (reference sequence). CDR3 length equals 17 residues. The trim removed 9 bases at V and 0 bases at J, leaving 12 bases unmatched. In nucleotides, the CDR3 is TGTGCCAGCAGGGTTACAGGGGGCTCGGTTAGCAATCAGCCCCAGCATTTT. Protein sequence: CASRVTGGSVSNQPQHF.

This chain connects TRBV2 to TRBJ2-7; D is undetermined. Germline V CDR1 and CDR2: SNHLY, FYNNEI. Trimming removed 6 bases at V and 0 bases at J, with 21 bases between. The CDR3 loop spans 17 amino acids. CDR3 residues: CASRALGKDRFSYEQYF. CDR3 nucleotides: TGTGCCAGCAGGGCCTTGGGCAAAGACCGATTCTCCTACGAGCAGTACTTC.

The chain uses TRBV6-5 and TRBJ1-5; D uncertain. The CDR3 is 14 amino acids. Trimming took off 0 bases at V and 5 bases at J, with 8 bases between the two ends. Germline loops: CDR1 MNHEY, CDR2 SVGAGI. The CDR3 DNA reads TGTGCCAGCAGTTACTCGTTTGGCCATCAGCCCCAGCATTTT. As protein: CASSYSFGHQPQHF.

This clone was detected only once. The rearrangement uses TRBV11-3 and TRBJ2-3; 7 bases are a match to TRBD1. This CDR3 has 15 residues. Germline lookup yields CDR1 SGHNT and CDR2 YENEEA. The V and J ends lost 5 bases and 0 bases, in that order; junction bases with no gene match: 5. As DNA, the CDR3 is TGTGCCAGCAGCCTACAGGGGATGAGCACAGATACGCAGTATTTT. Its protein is CASSLQGMSTDTQYF.

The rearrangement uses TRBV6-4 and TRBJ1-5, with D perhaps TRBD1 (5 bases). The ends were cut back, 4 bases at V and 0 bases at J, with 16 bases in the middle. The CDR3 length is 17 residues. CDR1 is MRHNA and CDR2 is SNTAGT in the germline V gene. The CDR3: CASSARGREYSNQPQHF. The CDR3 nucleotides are TGTGCCAGCAGTGCAAGGGGTAGAGAATATAGCAATCAGCCCCAGCATTTT.

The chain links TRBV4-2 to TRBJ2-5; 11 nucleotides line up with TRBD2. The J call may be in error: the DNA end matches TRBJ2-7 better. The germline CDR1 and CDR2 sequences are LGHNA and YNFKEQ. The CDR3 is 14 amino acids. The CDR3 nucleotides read TGTGCCAGCAGCCAAGAACTAGCGGGAGCCGAGCAGTACTTC. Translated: CASSQELAGAEQYF.

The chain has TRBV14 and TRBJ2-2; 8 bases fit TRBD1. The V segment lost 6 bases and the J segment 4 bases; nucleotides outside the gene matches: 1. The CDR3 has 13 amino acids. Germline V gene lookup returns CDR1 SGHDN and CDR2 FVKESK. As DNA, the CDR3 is TGTGCCAGCAGACAGGGGGGCACCGGGGAGCTGTTTTTT. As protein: CASRQGGTGELFF.

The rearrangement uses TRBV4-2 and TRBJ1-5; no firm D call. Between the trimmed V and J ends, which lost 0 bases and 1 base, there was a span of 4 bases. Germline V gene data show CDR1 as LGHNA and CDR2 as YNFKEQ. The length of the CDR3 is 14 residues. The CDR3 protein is CASSQDLSNQPQHF. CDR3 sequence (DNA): TGTGCCAGCAGCCAAGACTTGAGCAATCAGCCCCAGCATTTT.

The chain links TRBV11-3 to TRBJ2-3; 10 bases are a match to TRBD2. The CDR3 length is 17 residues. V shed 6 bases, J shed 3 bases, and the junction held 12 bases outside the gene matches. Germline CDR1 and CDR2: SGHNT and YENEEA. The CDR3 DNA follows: TGTGCCAGCAGTCAACGAACTAGCGGGACTTTTACAGATACGCAGTATTTT. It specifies CASSQRTSGTFTDTQYF.

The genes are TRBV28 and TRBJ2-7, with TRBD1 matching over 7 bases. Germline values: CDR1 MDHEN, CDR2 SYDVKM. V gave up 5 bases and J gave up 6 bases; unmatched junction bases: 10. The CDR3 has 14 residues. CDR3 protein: CASSTGTARPEQYF. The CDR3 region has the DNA TGTGCCAGCAGTACCGGGACAGCGCGGCCCGAGCAGTACTTC.

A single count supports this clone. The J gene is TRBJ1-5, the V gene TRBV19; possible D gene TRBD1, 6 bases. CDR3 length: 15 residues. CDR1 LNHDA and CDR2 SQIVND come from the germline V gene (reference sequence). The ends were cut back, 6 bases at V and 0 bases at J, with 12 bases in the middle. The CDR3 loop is CASRTGEYSNQPQHF. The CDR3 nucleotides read TGTGCCAGTAGGACAGGCGAGTATAGCAATCAGCCCCAGCATTTT.

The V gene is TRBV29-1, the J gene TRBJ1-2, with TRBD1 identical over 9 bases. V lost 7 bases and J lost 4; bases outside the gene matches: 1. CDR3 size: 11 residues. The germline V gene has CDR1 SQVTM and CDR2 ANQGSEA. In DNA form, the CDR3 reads TGCAGCGCGGGACAGGGCTATGGCTACACCTTC. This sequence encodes CSAGQGYGYTF.

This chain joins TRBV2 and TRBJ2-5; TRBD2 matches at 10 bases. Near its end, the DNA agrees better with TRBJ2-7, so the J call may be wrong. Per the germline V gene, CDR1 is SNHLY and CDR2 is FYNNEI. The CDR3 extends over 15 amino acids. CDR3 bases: TGTGCCAGCAGCGGACTAGCGGAGAGCTCCTACGAGCAGTACTTC. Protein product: CASSGLAESSYEQYF.

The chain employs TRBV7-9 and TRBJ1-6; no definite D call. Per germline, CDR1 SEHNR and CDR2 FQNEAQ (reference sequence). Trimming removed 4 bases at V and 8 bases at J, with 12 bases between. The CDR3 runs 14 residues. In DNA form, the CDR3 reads TGTGCCAGCAGCTGGGCAGGCTTAGATTCACCCCTCCACTTT. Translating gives CASSWAGLDSPLHF.

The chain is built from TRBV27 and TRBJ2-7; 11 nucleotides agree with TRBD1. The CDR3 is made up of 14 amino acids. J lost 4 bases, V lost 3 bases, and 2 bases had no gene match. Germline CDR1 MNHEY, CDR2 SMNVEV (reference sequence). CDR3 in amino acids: CASSFGDRGYEQYF. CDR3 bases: TGTGCCAGCAGTTTTGGGGACAGGGGGTACGAGCAGTACTTC.

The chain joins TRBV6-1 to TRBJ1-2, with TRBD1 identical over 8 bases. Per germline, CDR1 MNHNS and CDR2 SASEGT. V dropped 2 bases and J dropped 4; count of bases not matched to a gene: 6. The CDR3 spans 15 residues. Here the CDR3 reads CASSEFQGAVYGYTF. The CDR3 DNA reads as TGTGCCAGCAGTGAATTTCAGGGGGCGGTCTATGGCTACACCTTC.